Given below is one TCR beta chain in context. The CDR3 totals 14 residues. The data were taken from a study of shared clonotypes between healthy human individuals. TCRdb's copy holds only in-frame clones and misses some; the assay was immunoSEQ multiplex PCR. The sample consists of approximately 1.4 million clones, 95% to 99% of them appearing once. Sequencing was carried out using naive CD4+ T cells sorted from blood. Stated subset: CD45RA+ positively selected. The receptor's source is a man younger than 45 in good health. J is TRBJ1-5 and V is TRBV21-1; TRBD1 is the table's D call, not checked against the DNA. TRBV21-1 is an annotated pseudogene. The DNA for the CDR3 is TGTGCCAGCAGCAAAGAGGGACAGGATCAGCCCCAGCATTTT. Translation: CASSKEGQDQPQHF.